These 10 T cell receptor beta chains came from one sample sequenced in a study of cytomegalovirus exposure and HLA in healthy donors. The PCR contained 60 Vbeta and 13 Jbeta primers. Sequenced by immunoSEQ multiplex PCR; TCRdb stores in-frame clones only, minus some. The sample contains 110,000 to 150,000 clones, approximately 80% of which appear only once. The specimen was PBMCs. The receptor source for this set is a female donor in good health and CMV-seronegative.

This chain uses TRBV6-6 with TRBJ2-1; possible D gene TRBD2, 6 bases. The V end lost 9 bases, the J end lost 0 bases, and 15 bases lay between the germline ends. The CDR3 is 15 amino acids. The germline CDR1 and CDR2 sequences are MNHNY and SVGAGI (reference sequence). Here the CDR3 DNA reads TGTGCCAGTAGTCCTAGCGAAAGCTCCTACAATGAGCAGTTCTTC. It is translated as CASSPSESSYNEQFF.

In this sample, this clone turned up a few times. The genes are TRBV5-6 and TRBJ2-3; the match to TRBD2 covers 10 bases. Germline CDR1 SGHDT, CDR2 YYEEEE. Trimming cost V 2 bases and J 5 bases; bases outside gene matches: 5. The CDR3 length is 15 residues. As DNA, the CDR3 is TGTGCCAGCAGCTTTGGGCTAGCGGGAGTAGATACGCAGTATTTT. Translation gives CASSFGLAGVDTQYF.

The V and J genes are TRBV7-2 and TRBJ1-5; TRBD1 matches at 8 bases. The V and J ends lost 5 bases and 4 bases, in that order; junction bases with no gene match: 4. CDR3 length: 14 amino acids. Per germline, CDR1 SGHTA and CDR2 FQGNSA. The CDR3 DNA is TGTGCCAGCAGCCCCGACAGGGGAAATCAGCCCCAGCATTTT. It translates to CASSPDRGNQPQHF.

This sequence joins TRBV5-6 and TRBJ2-1, with 11 bases lining up with TRBD2. Germline CDR1 and CDR2: SGHDT and YYEEEE. Unmatched junction bases numbered 7, after V lost 4 bases and J lost 7 bases. The length of the CDR3 is 15 residues. CDR3 residues: CASSPASGRLNEQFF. The CDR3 bases are TGTGCCAGCAGCCCGGCTAGCGGGAGGTTGAATGAGCAGTTCTTC.

The V call is TRBV11-2, the J call TRBJ2-5; tentative D call: TRBD1 (5 bases). The germline gives CDR1 SGHAT, CDR2 FQNNGV. There are 16 residues in the CDR3. Trimming cost V 5 bases and J 5 bases, with 21 bases left between them. The CDR3 protein is CASSMAGARRAETQYF. The CDR3, as DNA: TGTGCCAGCAGCATGGCTGGGGCCCGACGGGCGGAGACCCAGTACTTC.

This chain links TRBV4-1 with TRBJ2-5; D call uncertain. The last part of the DNA fits TRBJ2-7 better; the J call may be wrong. The CDR3 length is 13 residues. Germline CDR1 is MGHRA and CDR2 is YSYEKL. The CDR3 spells CASSQDPLYEQYF. CDR3 coding DNA: TGCGCCAGCAGCCAAGACCCGCTTTACGAGCAGTACTTC.

The chain joins TRBV18 to TRBJ1-5; D may be TRBD1 (5 bases). Germline CDR1 and CDR2: KGHSH and LQKENI. The CDR3 length is 15 residues. The V end was cut by 3 bases, the J end by 2 bases, with 11 bases between. CDR3 loop: CASSPSGGGNQPQHF. CDR3 DNA sequence: TGTGCCAGCTCACCGAGTGGGGGGGGCAATCAGCCCCAGCATTTT.

This chain joins TRBV18 and TRBJ1-5; tentatively, D is TRBD1 (5 bases). V was clipped by 6 bases and J by 0 bases, with 24 bases between them. The CDR3 loop spans 19 amino acids. CDR1 is KGHSH, CDR2 LQKENI, per germline. CDR3 region: CASSLNPGISPYSNQPQHF. As DNA, the CDR3 is TGTGCCAGCTCGCTCAATCCAGGGATCAGTCCCTATAGCAATCAGCCCCAGCATTTT.

This chain connects TRBV7-2 to TRBJ1-2; no firm D call. Germline V gives CDR1 SGHTA, CDR2 FQGNSA. This CDR3 is built from 14 residues. Trimming stripped 1 base from V and 8 bases from J, with 14 bases between. DNA for the CDR3: TGTGCCAGCAGCTTAGTCTGGAGGAACGGCGGCTACACCTTC. Amino acids: CASSLVWRNGGYTF.

This chain uses TRBV28 with TRBJ2-7; TRBD1 is a possible D gene (6 bases). With 4 bases removed from V and 0 bases from J, the gap between germline ends came to 16 bases. CDR3 size: 16 residues. Germline V gene lookup returns CDR1 MDHEN and CDR2 SYDVKM. In nucleotides, the CDR3 is TGTGCCAGCAGTTCGCCGAGGACAGCAAGCTCCTACGAGCAGTACTTC. Protein sequence: CASSSPRTASSYEQYF.